The 14 T cell receptor beta chains reported below all come from one sample, sequenced in a study of cytomegalovirus exposure and HLA in healthy donors. A multiplex PCR was run with 60 Vbeta primers and 13 Jbeta primers. Generated by immunoSEQ multiplex PCR, the TCRdb table keeps only in-frame clones and is missing some. This table holds about 150,000 clones, approximately 80% found once. Sequenced: PBMCs. These receptors were collected from a woman aged 40 to 50 in good health and CMV-seropositive.

The chain uses TRBV5-6 and TRBJ1-1; tentative D call: TRBD1 (5 bases). The CDR3 runs 14 residues. With 4 bases removed from V and 1 base from J, the gap between germline ends came to 11 bases. Germline V CDR1 and CDR2: SGHDT, YYEEEE. The DNA for the CDR3 is TGTGCCAGCAGCGCGGGGCCTTGGAACACTGAAGCTTTCTTT. This gives the protein CASSAGPWNTEAFF.

The chain recombines TRBV28 with TRBJ1-6; D uncertain. The CDR3 extends over 11 amino acids. Germline CDR1 reads MDHEN; CDR2 reads SYDVKM. Deletions cut 6 bases from V and 7 bases from J, with 4 bases between. The CDR3 DNA sequence: TGTGCCAGCAGCCTAAATTCACCCCTCCACTTT. It specifies CASSLNSPLHF.

The J gene is TRBJ2-1, the V gene TRBV15; 9 bases agree with TRBD1. Trimming cost V 0 bases and J 9 bases; bases outside gene matches: 9. Germline values: CDR1 LNHNV, CDR2 YYDKDF (reference sequence). This CDR3 comprises 16 residues. DNA for the CDR3: TGTGCCACCAGCAGAGATCCGGGACAGGGCTCGGGTGAGCAGTTCTTC. Translated, it gives CATSRDPGQGSGEQFF. Full variable domain (remainder filled in from reference TRBV15 and TRBJ2-1): DAMVIQNPRYQVTQFGKPVTLSCSQTLNHNVMYWYQQKSSQAPKLLFHYYDKDFNNEADTPDNFQSRRPNTSFCFLDIRSPGLGDTAMYLCATSRDPGQGSGEQFFGPGTRLTVL.

The chain carries TRBV4-1 and TRBJ2-2; TRBD1 aligns across 8 bases. J gave up 3 bases and V 2 bases, and 8 bases lay outside the gene matches. This CDR3 spans 17 amino acids. Per the germline V gene, CDR1 is MGHRA and CDR2 is YSYEKL. CDR3 region: CASSQRRQGSDTGELFF. CDR3 sequence (DNA): TGCGCCAGCAGCCAACGCAGACAGGGGTCAGACACCGGGGAGCTGTTTTTT.

The chain recombines TRBV18 with TRBJ2-1, with TRBD2 matching 9 bases. V shed 0 bases and J 4 bases; nucleotides not matched to a gene: 4. The CDR3 consists of 16 residues. Germline assignment: CDR1 KGHSH and CDR2 LQKENI. CDR3 residues: CASSPPSGGRYNEQFF. CDR3 nucleotide sequence: TGTGCCAGCTCACCACCTAGCGGGGGCCGGTACAATGAGCAGTTCTTC. The whole variable domain, remainder taken from reference TRBV18 and TRBJ2-1, is NAGVMQNPRHLVRRRGQEARLRCSPMKGHSHVYWYRQLPEEGLKFMVYLQKENIIDESGMPKERFSAEFPKEGPSILRIQQVVRGDSAAYFCASSPPSGGRYNEQFFGPGTRLTVL.

This clone was found once. The rearrangement links TRBV6-5 to TRBJ1-6, with D maybe TRBD1 (6 bases). Looked up from germline, CDR1 is MNHEY and CDR2 is SVGAGI. This CDR3 has 13 residues. Trimming took 7 bases from V and 7 from J, leaving 11 bases between them. CDR3 sequence reads: CASTQDRNSPLHF. In DNA form, the CDR3 reads TGTGCCAGCACCCAAGACAGGAATTCACCCCTCCACTTT.

V usage is TRBV4-3 and J usage is TRBJ2-7; 11 nucleotides match TRBD1. Germline V gives CDR1 LGHNA, CDR2 YSLEER. The V segment lost 0 bases and the J segment 4 bases; nucleotides outside the gene matches: 11. The CDR3 loop spans 18 amino acids. The CDR3 DNA is TGCGCCAGCAGCCAAGAGACTACGGACAGGGGGCGGCCATACGAGCAGTACTTC. Protein: CASSQETTDRGRPYEQYF.

The chain is built from TRBV7-6 and TRBJ1-1, with a possible D match to TRBD1 (6 bases). Germline loops: CDR1 SGHVS, CDR2 FNYEAQ. The CDR3 sequence is 14 residues long. With 1 base removed from V and 1 base from J, the gap between germline ends came to 7 bases. The CDR3 DNA is TGTGCCAGCAGCTTAGGGACAGCGAACACTGAAGCTTTCTTT. Protein product: CASSLGTANTEAFF. Using reference TRBV7-6 and TRBJ1-1 for the parts outside the CDR3, the full variable domain is GAGVSQSPRYKVTKRGQDVALRCDPISGHVSLYWYRQALGQGPEFLTYFNYEAQQDKSGLPNDRFSAERPEGSISTLTIQRTEQRDSAMYRCASSLGTANTEAFFGQGTRLTVV.

CDR3 nucleotides: TGCGCCAGCAGCTTGGATTCCCTACCAAAATACGAGCAGTACTTC. Translation gives CASSLDSLPKYEQYF. The J gene is TRBJ2-7, the V gene TRBV5-1; no clear D gene. V was trimmed by 0 bases and J by 4 bases, leaving 14 bases between them. CDR3 size: 15 residues. CDR1 is SGHRS, CDR2 YFSETQ, per germline.

This clone appeared once. The V and J genes are TRBV27 and TRBJ2-7, with 10 bases identical to TRBD1. Germline V CDR1 and CDR2: MNHEY, SMNVEV (reference sequence). This CDR3 has 14 residues. V dropped 7 bases and J dropped 3; count of bases not matched to a gene: 6. The CDR3 DNA reads TGTGCCAGCACTTCTCGGGACAGGGGCTACGAGCAGTACTTC. As protein: CASTSRDRGYEQYF.

The CDR3 spells CASSFTGSSYEQYF. The CDR3 DNA follows: TGCGCCAGCAGCTTTACTGGGAGCTCCTACGAGCAGTACTTC. J is TRBJ2-7 and V is TRBV5-1; D is perhaps TRBD2 (5 bases). CDR3 length: 14 amino acids. V lost 2 bases and J lost 0, with 9 bases in between. Germline CDR1 is SGHRS and CDR2 is YFSETQ. The full variable domain, its missing parts supplied by reference TRBV5-1 and TRBJ2-7, is KAGVTQTPRYLIKTRGQQVTLSCSPISGHRSVSWYQQTPGQGLQFLFEYFSETQRNKGNFPGRFSGRQFSNSRSEMNVSTLELGDSALYLCASSFTGSSYEQYFGPGTRLTVT.

CDR3 nucleotide sequence: TGTGCCAGCGCGGGGCCGGGGGCAGATACGCAGTATTTT. Protein: CASAGPGADTQYF. The V gene is TRBV28, the J gene TRBJ2-3, with TRBD2 as a possible D gene (6 bases). Germline CDR1 and CDR2: MDHEN and SYDVKM. CDR3 size: 13 residues. V dropped 8 bases and J dropped 4 bases, with 13 bases sitting between them.

This sequence joins TRBV4-2 and TRBJ2-1; 8 nucleotides line up with TRBD2. The CDR3 has 18 residues. J lost 5 bases, V lost 2 bases, and 14 bases had no gene match. Germline V CDR1 and CDR2: LGHNA, YNFKEQ. CDR3 amino acids: CASSQSVTTAGGHNEQFF. Written as DNA, the CDR3 is TGTGCCAGCAGCCAATCAGTAACTACGGCGGGGGGACACAATGAGCAGTTCTTC.

The chain recombines TRBV15 with TRBJ2-7; D ambiguous. The V gene's germline CDR1 is LNHNV and CDR2 YYDKDF (reference sequence). With 2 bases removed from V and 5 bases from J, the gap between germline ends came to 7 bases. The CDR3 totals 12 residues. The CDR3 DNA reads as TGTGCCACCAGCAGATCTTATGACGAGCAGTACTTC. Residues: CATSRSYDEQYF.